This T cell receptor beta chain was identified in a study of vaccination and CD4 T cells after COVID-19. Stated treatment: roughly ten-day PBMC culture with coronavirus spike peptide pools or control peptides (ViraFEST assay). A single count supports this clonotype. Its antigen remains unknown. V was clipped by 10 bases and J by 5 bases, with 15 bases between them. Germline V gene sequence: CDR1 MNHEY, CDR2 SVGEGT. The CDR3 contains 13 residues. With the Oncomine TCR Beta short-read assay, DNA from cultured CD4+ T cells was sequenced. In this case, cultured CD4+ T cells provided the extracted genomic DNA. Using its own MiXCR run on the PCR reads, TCRdb lists one record per CDR3 protein. This table holds about 15,000 distinct CDR3 sequences, less than 55% found once.

This chain connects TRBV6-2 or TRBV6-3 to TRBJ1-5, with a tentative D call TRBD1 (5 bases). Sequenced: CD4+ T cells from blood, cultured in vitro. The clonotype was recovered from a human donor who had recovered from COVID-19. CDR3 coding DNA: TGTGCCACCCGTGACAGACGAGATCAGCCCCAGCATTTT. It translates to CATRDRRDQPQHF.